The rows below give T cell receptor beta chains drawn from one sample of a study of blood T cell repertoires in COVID-19. Only in-frame clones appear in the TCRdb table, and some are missing; sequencing was by immunoSEQ multiplex PCR. Of 85,000 to 130,000 clones in the sample, approximately 85% were seen once. Sequenced sample: peripheral blood. These receptors all come from a man aged 60 to 69 with acute or convalescent COVID-19. The CDR3 runs from the conserved cysteine through the conserved F or W. Fields, in order: V gene, J gene, CDR3 protein.

V gene: TRBV5-6
J gene: TRBJ2-7
CDR3 protein: CASSFSVDRVYEQYF

V gene: TRBV3-1/TRBV3-2
J gene: TRBJ1-1
CDR3 protein: CASSQDTTYTEAFF

V gene: TRBV9
J gene: TRBJ2-7
CDR3 protein: CASSVDWSGSYEQYF

V gene: TRBV2
J gene: TRBJ1-1
CDR3 protein: CASSHSWQGKTNTEAFF

V gene: TRBV27
J gene: TRBJ2-5
CDR3 protein: CASSSRTSGGQETQYF

V gene: TRBV28
J gene: TRBJ2-1
CDR3 protein: CASRGQSSYNEQFF

V gene: TRBV2
J gene: TRBJ1-6
CDR3 protein: CASSERQTRSYNSPLHF

V gene: TRBV24-1
J gene: TRBJ2-2
CDR3 protein: CATSGFGRPGQGDGELFF

V gene: TRBV29-1
J gene: TRBJ2-1
CDR3 protein: CSVVLSGRKEGAYNEQFF

V gene: TRBV3-1/TRBV3-2
J gene: TRBJ1-1
CDR3 protein: CASSQVAGRSEAFF

V gene: TRBV6-7
J gene: TRBJ2-3
CDR3 protein: CASNSMGQGKKTDTQYF

V gene: TRBV7-3
J gene: TRBJ2-1
CDR3 protein: CASSRGLAYNEQFF

V gene: TRBV5-1
J gene: TRBJ1-6
CDR3 protein: CASSFTGLDSPLHF

V gene: TRBV10-3
J gene: TRBJ2-7
CDR3 protein: CAISDGTSGYLYEQYF

V gene: TRBV27
J gene: TRBJ1-5
CDR3 protein: CASRFRSGGQPQHF

V gene: TRBV7-2
J gene: TRBJ1-4
CDR3 protein: CASSWRTGANEKLFF

V gene: TRBV11-1
J gene: TRBJ1-6
CDR3 protein: CASSLHGSYNSPLHF

V gene: TRBV7-9
J gene: TRBJ2-1
CDR3 protein: CASSPPGWAAINEQFF

V gene: TRBV3-1/TRBV3-2
J gene: TRBJ1-2
CDR3 protein: CASSQDPQNYGYTF

V gene: TRBV25-1
J gene: TRBJ1-1
CDR3 protein: CASSDLLSRGRSTEAFF

V gene: TRBV4-1
J gene: TRBJ2-7
CDR3 protein: CASGLAGAYEQYF

V gene: TRBV29-1
J gene: TRBJ2-7
CDR3 protein: CSVEGQTYEQYF

V gene: TRBV29-1
J gene: TRBJ2-7
CDR3 protein: CSISFPRQAPTYEQYF

V gene: TRBV5-1
J gene: TRBJ2-5
CDR3 protein: CASSLGTGVETQYF

V gene: TRBV19
J gene: TRBJ1-3
CDR3 protein: CASAWEGFSGNTIYF

V gene: TRBV7-2
J gene: TRBJ2-5
CDR3 protein: CASSLVERETQYF

V gene: TRBV5-1
J gene: TRBJ2-4
CDR3 protein: CASSPNRGKNIQYF

V gene: TRBV5-1
J gene: TRBJ2-5
CDR3 protein: CASHQGARGETQYF

V gene: TRBV3-1/TRBV3-2
J gene: TRBJ2-3
CDR3 protein: CASSLLAGTSTDTQYF

V gene: TRBV7-2
J gene: TRBJ1-6
CDR3 protein: CASSLVGTPNNSPLHF

V gene: TRBV11-2
J gene: TRBJ2-2
CDR3 protein: CASRDFRRNTGELFF

V gene: TRBV10-1
J gene: TRBJ1-6
CDR3 protein: CASRVESSYNSPLHF

V gene: TRBV4-2
J gene: TRBJ1-4
CDR3 protein: CASSQVGGRRSREKLFF

V gene: TRBV19
J gene: TRBJ2-1
CDR3 protein: CASSIPGQGAGEQFF

V gene: TRBV6-5
J gene: TRBJ2-1
CDR3 protein: CASSMTGIPYNEQFF

V gene: TRBV10-3
J gene: TRBJ2-5
CDR3 protein: CAISEGGGEETQYF

V gene: TRBV14
J gene: TRBJ1-2
CDR3 protein: CASSQDTGYGYTF

V gene: TRBV24-1
J gene: TRBJ1-2
CDR3 protein: CAASDGGQGRDYGYTF

V gene: TRBV19
J gene: TRBJ1-3
CDR3 protein: CASSPPGQGSGNTIYF

V gene: TRBV11-2
J gene: TRBJ2-2
CDR3 protein: CASSLGTVLNTGELFF

V gene: TRBV7-3
J gene: TRBJ2-5
CDR3 protein: CASSLNPTSGSLKETQYF

V gene: TRBV11-3
J gene: TRBJ2-5
CDR3 protein: CASSFGLAGVEETQYF

V gene: TRBV5-3
J gene: TRBJ2-2
CDR3 protein: CARSNYPGRVNTGELFF

V gene: TRBV7-8
J gene: TRBJ1-5
CDR3 protein: CASSRTVGSNQPQHF

V gene: TRBV19
J gene: TRBJ1-2
CDR3 protein: CASRIQGIMYGYTF

V gene: TRBV9
J gene: TRBJ2-5
CDR3 protein: CASSVGPGAETQYF

V gene: TRBV5-4
J gene: TRBJ1-6
CDR3 protein: CASRDSSYNSPLHF

V gene: TRBV18
J gene: TRBJ2-7
CDR3 protein: CASSLNRDIRSYEQYF

V gene: TRBV7-3
J gene: TRBJ1-1
CDR3 protein: CASSPGQGSAEAFF

V gene: TRBV3-1/TRBV3-2
J gene: TRBJ2-4
CDR3 protein: CASSPLIQGAKNIQYF

V gene: TRBV5-1
J gene: TRBJ2-7
CDR3 protein: CASSQPGTGSNEQYF

V gene: TRBV21-1
J gene: TRBJ2-7
CDR3 protein: CASRRTRLSLEQYF